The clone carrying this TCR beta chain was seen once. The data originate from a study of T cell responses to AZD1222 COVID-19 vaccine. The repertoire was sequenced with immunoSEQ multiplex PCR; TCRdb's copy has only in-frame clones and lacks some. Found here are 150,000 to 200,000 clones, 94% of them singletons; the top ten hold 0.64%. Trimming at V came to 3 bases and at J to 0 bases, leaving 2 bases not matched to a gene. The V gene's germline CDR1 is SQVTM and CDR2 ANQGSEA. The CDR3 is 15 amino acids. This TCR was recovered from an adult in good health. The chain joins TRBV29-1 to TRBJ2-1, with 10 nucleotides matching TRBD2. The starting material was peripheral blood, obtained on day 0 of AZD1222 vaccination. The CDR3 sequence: CSVEPSGSSYNEQFF. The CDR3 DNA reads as TGCAGCGTTGAGCCTAGCGGGAGCTCCTACAATGAGCAGTTCTTC.